Each of the 20 T cell receptor beta chains below was sequenced from the same sample in a study of T cell clonality in common variable immunodeficiency. Using immunoSEQ multiplex PCR, the repertoire was profiled, and TCRdb retains in-frame clones only, with some absent. The sample has approximately 40,000 clones, none seen only once. The sample consisted of peripheral blood mononuclear cells. The receptors were gathered from a person aged 18-69 years in good health.

This clone was seen many times. With the read ending 3 residues before the CDR3 end, the germline J gene is used to fill in that end. The rearrangement uses TRBV13 and TRBJ1-1, with D hard to call. The V end lost 3 bases, the J end lost 0 bases, and 11 bases lay between the germline ends. Germline V gives CDR1 PRHDT, CDR2 FYEKMQ (reference sequence). The length of the CDR3 is 15 residues. CDR3 DNA, as far as it was read: TGTGCCAGCAGCTTGGGCAGTTTCATGAACACTGAA. Translation: CASSLGSFMNTE. The whole CDR3 protein reads CASSLGSFMNTEAFF.

In its sample, this clone was seen many times. The read finishes 3 residues shy of the CDR3 end, and the germline J gene is used to complete it. This sequence joins TRBV6-4 and TRBJ2-6; no clear D gene. V lost 0 bases and J lost 0, with 3 bases in between. Germline V gene lookup returns CDR1 MRHNA and CDR2 SNTAGT. The CDR3 is made up of 15 amino acids. Incomplete CDR3 DNA: TGTGCCAGCAGTGACTCCAACTCTGGGGCCAACGTC. Encoded protein: CASSDSNSGANV. The whole CDR3 sequence reads CASSDSNSGANVLTF.

This clone was observed at least ten times. The CDR3 end is not reached by the read, which stops 3 residues before it; the germline J gene fills it in. The J gene is TRBJ2-5, the V gene TRBV20-1; 8 positions agree with TRBD1. CDR3 length equals 15 residues. Germline V gives CDR1 DFQATT, CDR2 SNEGSKA (reference sequence). The V and J ends lost 7 bases and 0 bases, in that order; junction bases with no gene match: 10. CDR3 residues: CSGQGALGYQETQYF. The sequenced part of the CDR3 DNA is TGCAGTGGGCAGGGGGCTCTAGGTTACCAAGAGACC.

This clone was seen many times. The read terminates 3 residues before the CDR3 end, so the remaining end is supplied by the germline J gene. J is TRBJ2-3 and V is TRBV28; 11 nucleotides line up with TRBD2. This CDR3 is 17 amino acids long. V dropped 6 bases and J dropped 1; count of bases not matched to a gene: 9. Germline lookup yields CDR1 MDHEN and CDR2 SYDVKM. CDR3 residues: CASRESSGRTGTDTQYF. CDR3 bases read: TGTGCCAGCAGGGAGTCTAGCGGGAGGACGGGCACAGATACG.

This clone has a count of ten or more. The read gets to within 3 residues of the CDR3 end, and the germline J gene fills in the rest. V and J are TRBV5-6 and TRBJ1-1; the match to TRBD1 covers 9 bases. The V gene's germline CDR1 is SGHDT and CDR2 YYEEEE. CDR3 length: 14 residues. The CDR3 sequence: CASTGGGTGSVAFF. The covered CDR3 bases are TGTGCCAGCACCGGGGGGGGGACAGGGAGTGTG.

This clone was recorded at least ten times. Sequencing ends 3 residues short of the CDR3 end; the germline J gene provides the rest. The chain links TRBV5-8 to TRBJ1-5, with D hard to call. Deletions cut 4 bases from V and 7 bases from J, with 12 bases between. The CDR3 loop spans 13 amino acids. Looked up from germline, CDR1 is SGHTS and CDR2 is YDEGEE. CDR3: CASSRGVGQPQHF. CDR3 DNA (partial): TGTGCCAGCAGCCGGGGAGTTGGCCAGCCC.

The sample holds many counts of this clone. The CDR3 goes on 3 residues after the read ends, and that part is filled in from the germline J gene. V is TRBV5-6 and J is TRBJ1-6; D call uncertain. Per the germline V gene, CDR1 is SGHDT and CDR2 is YYEEEE. The CDR3 loop spans 14 amino acids. Trimming stripped 5 bases from V and 2 bases from J, with 8 bases between. The CDR3 loop is CASSFATYNSPLHF. CDR3 bases read: TGTGCCAGCAGTTTCGCGACCTATAATTCACCC.

This clone was counted many times. The read halts 3 residues ahead of the CDR3 end, with the missing end drawn from the germline J gene. J is TRBJ2-3 and V is TRBV13; TRBD2 matches 10 bases. Trimming took 5 bases from V and 6 from J; bases not matched to a gene: 5. Germline assignment: CDR1 PRHDT and CDR2 FYEKMQ (reference sequence). The CDR3 covers 14 residues. The CDR3 is CASSASGGRDTQYF. The part of the CDR3 DNA that was read is TGTGCCAGCAGCGCTAGCGGGGGCAGGGATACG.

This clone was picked up many times. The read terminates 3 residues before the CDR3 end, so the remaining end is supplied by the germline J gene. V usage is TRBV19 and J usage is TRBJ2-5, with a weak D call TRBD1 (5 bases). In germline, CDR1 is LNHDA, CDR2 SQIVND (reference sequence). Trimming left V 3 bases short and J 5 bases short, with 19 bases between. This CDR3 spans 16 amino acids. The CDR3 bases that were read are TGTGCCAGTAGTATCACCACAGGCCCTAATGGGGAGACC. It yields the protein CASSITTGPNGET. The entire CDR3 sequence reads CASSITTGPNGETQYF.

Many counts were recorded for this clone. Read sequence stops 3 residues before the CDR3 end, and the germline J gene provides the missing end. The chain carries TRBV7-9 and TRBJ1-4; D unclear. This CDR3 spans 11 amino acids. V lost 5 bases, J lost 8 bases, and 6 bases lay in between. The germline CDR1 and CDR2 sequences are SEHNR and FQNEAQ (reference sequence). CDR3 sequence: CASSPAEKLFF. The sequenced part of the CDR3 DNA is TGTGCCAGCAGCCCCGCGGAAAAA.

There are many counts of this clone. Sequencing ends 3 residues short of the CDR3 end; the germline J gene provides the rest. The chain couples TRBV28 to TRBJ1-2; D gene unclear. Germline CDR1 MDHEN, CDR2 SYDVKM. The CDR3 consists of 12 residues. CDR3 amino acids: CAAHRVPDGYTF. CDR3 bases read: TGTGCCGCCCACAGAGTCCCTGACGGC.

This clone was recorded many times. Coverage ceases 3 residues before the CDR3 finishes, and the germline J gene fills in the end. The chain is built from TRBV20-1 and TRBJ1-2, with D possibly matching TRBD1 (5 bases). CDR1 DFQATT and CDR2 SNEGSKA come from the germline V gene (reference sequence). V was clipped by 4 bases and J by 0 bases, with 9 bases between them. This CDR3 comprises 13 residues. The chain's CDR3 is CSATDRANYGYTF. The covered CDR3 bases are TGCAGTGCTACCGACAGAGCTAACTATGGC.

This clone was seen ten or more times. From the germline J gene comes the end of the CDR3, since the read stops 3 residues before it. The sample has other DNA sequences that encode this CDR3 too. The chain links TRBV23-1 to TRBJ2-1, with TRBD1 as a possible D gene (6 bases). TRBV23-1 is an open reading frame whose function is uncertain. The CDR3 covers 13 residues. V lost 8 bases, J lost 9 bases, and 17 bases lay in between. CDR3 in amino acids: CASGGIRGGEQFF. The CDR3 DNA, read in part, is TGCGCCAGCGGAGGTATCAGGGGCGGTGAG.

This clone has ten or more counts. The CDR3 extends 3 residues past the end of the read, so its final part is completed from the germline J gene. The rearrangement links TRBV5-6 to TRBJ2-7; 7 positions match TRBD2. The V segment lost 4 bases and the J segment 2 bases; nucleotides outside the gene matches: 6. This CDR3 spans 14 amino acids. From germline, CDR1 is SGHDT and CDR2 YYEEEE. The CDR3 sequence: CASSSGTQTYEQYF. CDR3 DNA, as far as it was read: TGTGCCAGCAGCAGCGGGACTCAGACCTACGAG.

There are many counts of this clone. The sequenced fragment ends 3 residues before the CDR3 boundary, so the rest is inferred from the germline J gene. This chain uses TRBV29-1 with TRBJ2-1, with 11 bases fitting TRBD2. CDR1 and CDR2 (germline): SQVTM, ANQGSEA. V trimming: 5 bases; J trimming: 4 bases; junction bases outside the gene matches: 4. The CDR3 runs 14 residues. CDR3 protein: CSVTTSGVYNEQFF. The DNA read from the CDR3 is TGCAGCGTTACGACTAGCGGGGTGTACAATGAG.

The chain's CDR3 is CSATGASGWETQYF. The covered CDR3 bases are TGCAGTGCTACGGGGGCTAGCGGATGGGAGACC. This chain uses TRBV20-1 with TRBJ2-5, with a weak D call TRBD2 (7 bases). The read ends 3 residues before the CDR3 terminus; that terminus is restored from the germline J gene. CDR3 length: 14 amino acids. Germline V gives CDR1 DFQATT, CDR2 SNEGSKA (reference sequence). Trimming cost V 4 bases and J 5 bases, with 17 bases left between them.

This clone was recorded many times. The read halts 3 residues ahead of the CDR3 end, with the missing end drawn from the germline J gene. This chain links TRBV20-1 with TRBJ2-3; the D gene is possibly TRBD2 (6 bases). Germline-derived CDR1 and CDR2 are DFQATT and SNEGSKA (reference sequence). Trimming stripped 0 bases from V and 2 bases from J, with 15 bases between. This CDR3 is built from 16 residues. CDR3 bases read: TGCAGTGCTAGAGATCTAGCGACCCTGAACACAGATACG. Its translation: CSARDLATLNTDT. In full, the CDR3 is CSARDLATLNTDTQYF.

In this sample, this clone turned up many times. The observed sequence ends 3 residues before the CDR3 terminus, with the missing tail filled in from the germline J gene. This rearrangement joins TRBV18 to TRBJ2-3; 7 bases match TRBD1. Germline assignment: CDR1 KGHSH and CDR2 LQKENI. Germline trimming cut 6 bases from V and 2 bases from J; bases unmatched to any gene: 5. CDR3 length: 14 amino acids. The part of the CDR3 DNA that was read is TGTGCCAGCTCTCTAGACAGGGCCACAGATACG. Protein product: CASSLDRATDT. The full CDR3 reads CASSLDRATDTQYF.

The table lists this clone with a few counts. This may be a read error, as it is one base from a much larger clone. The read comes to an end 3 residues before the CDR3 does, leaving the germline J gene to fill in the end. The V gene is TRBV7-2, the J gene TRBJ2-5; D possibly corresponds to TRBD2 (7 bases). Looked up from germline, CDR1 is SGHTA and CDR2 is FQGNSA. This CDR3 is built from 14 residues. V was trimmed by 5 bases and J by 1 base, leaving 11 bases between them. The CDR3 bases that were read are TGTGCCAGCAGCCCGCGGGGGCCCCAAGAGACC. Translation gives CASSPRGPQET. The entire CDR3 reads CASSPRGPQETQYF.

In regard to this clone: The read finishes 3 residues shy of the CDR3 end, and the germline J gene is used to complete it. This chain uses TRBV19 with TRBJ2-7; D might be TRBD2 (6 bases). Germline CDR1 LNHDA, CDR2 SQIVND (reference sequence). This CDR3 is built from 14 residues. V was shortened by 0 bases and J by 3 bases, with 9 bases between the two germline ends. The sequenced part of the CDR3 DNA is TGTGCCAGTAGTATAGATCGGCGGGACTACGAG. This translates into CASSIDRRDYE. The complete CDR3 protein is CASSIDRRDYEQYF.